A single sample gave rise to the 28 T cell receptor beta chains below, sequenced in a study of siplizumab effects on memory and regulatory T cells. The method was immunoSEQ multiplex PCR; TCRdb's version includes in-frame clones alone and lacks a portion of them. The sample contains fewer than 100,000 clones, 95% of which appear only once. The sample consisted of CD8+ T cells sorted from blood. The receptors here all came from a human donor in good health.

This sequence joins TRBV6-5 and TRBJ2-1; 9 bases agree with TRBD1. With V trimmed by 2 bases and J by 8 bases, 4 bases remained unmatched. The CDR3 sequence is 14 residues long. CDR1 is MNHEY, CDR2 SVGAGI, per germline. The DNA of the CDR3 is TGTGCCAGCAGTTACAGGGACAGGGACGATGAGCAGTTCTTC. This gives the protein CASSYRDRDDEQFF.

On this clone itself: Other DNA sequences from this sample encode an identical CDR3 as well. V and J are TRBV19 and TRBJ2-7; 7 bases agree with TRBD2. The V segment lost 5 bases and the J segment 3 bases; nucleotides outside the gene matches: 1. Germline CDR1 LNHDA, CDR2 SQIVND (reference sequence). This CDR3 is built from 12 residues. The CDR3 region has the DNA TGTGCCAGTAGTCCGGGGGGCTACGAGCAGTACTTC. Translation gives CASSPGGYEQYF.

Here the CDR3 DNA reads TGTGCCAGCAGTTATCCCGGGGAGCTGTTTTTT. Its protein is CASSYPGELFF. V and J are TRBV28 and TRBJ2-2; D gene unclear. The CDR3 covers 11 residues. Per germline, CDR1 MDHEN and CDR2 SYDVKM. V was cut by 4 bases and J by 6 bases, with 3 bases left in between.

This chain uses TRBV28 with TRBJ2-5, with 7 bases identical to TRBD2. This CDR3 region has 15 residues. Trimming cost V 3 bases and J 0 bases; bases outside gene matches: 4. CDR1 and CDR2 (germline): MDHEN, SYDVKM. The CDR3 sequence: CASSFREVYQETQYF. The CDR3, as DNA: TGTGCCAGCAGTTTTCGGGAGGTGTACCAAGAGACCCAGTACTTC.

The chain links TRBV19 to TRBJ2-1, with 7 positions matching TRBD2. The CDR3 spans 13 residues. CDR1 is LNHDA and CDR2 is SQIVND in the germline V gene (reference sequence). V lost 7 bases and J lost 10; bases outside the gene matches: 10. Here the CDR3 DNA reads TGTGCCAGTACCTTCCGCCCAGCGGGAGAGCAGTTCTTC. Translating gives CASTFRPAGEQFF.

This rearrangement joins TRBV28 to TRBJ2-7; TRBD2 aligns across 12 bases. Germline V gene lookup returns CDR1 MDHEN and CDR2 SYDVKM. After removal of 6 bases from V and 4 bases from J, the junction contained 7 bases not matched to a gene. The CDR3 loop spans 15 amino acids. CDR3 region: CASSPLAGGLYEQYF. For the CDR3, the DNA is TGTGCCAGCAGCCCTCTAGCGGGAGGGTTGTACGAGCAGTACTTC.

The V gene is TRBV2, the J gene TRBJ2-1; tentative D call: TRBD1 (5 bases). Between the trimmed V and J ends, which lost 6 bases and 0 bases, there was a span of 9 bases. Germline CDR1 SNHLY, CDR2 FYNNEI. This CDR3 has 14 amino acids. CDR3 amino acids: CASRDTSSYNEQFF. The DNA for the CDR3 is TGTGCCAGCAGGGACACCAGCTCCTACAATGAGCAGTTCTTC.

The V and J genes are TRBV28 and TRBJ1-5, with D hard to call. Looked up from germline, CDR1 is MDHEN and CDR2 is SYDVKM. The CDR3 runs 16 residues. Trimming took 5 bases from V and 1 from J, leaving 15 bases between them. CDR3 region: CASSPGLEGSNQPQHF. The CDR3 DNA follows: TGTGCCAGCAGTCCGGGCCTAGAGGGAAGCAATCAGCCCCAGCATTTT.

The rearrangement joins TRBV2 to TRBJ2-7; D possibly corresponds to TRBD1 (6 bases). With 8 bases removed from V and 1 base from J, the gap between germline ends came to 15 bases. This CDR3 region has 14 residues. CDR1 and CDR2 from the germline V gene are SNHLY and FYNNEI. In DNA, the CDR3 is TGTGCCAGCTCCCCTATAGGGGGATCCTACGAGCAGTACTTC. It specifies CASSPIGGSYEQYF.

Concerning this clone itself: The same CDR3 arises from other DNA sequences in this sample as well. The chain links TRBV9 to TRBJ2-1; D gene unclear. The germline V and J ends were trimmed by 3 bases and 7 bases, with 2 bases remaining between them. From germline, CDR1 is SGDLS and CDR2 YYNGEE. The CDR3 loop spans 10 amino acids. The CDR3 sequence: CASSGNEQFF. The DNA for the CDR3 is TGTGCCAGCAGCGGAAATGAGCAGTTCTTC.

The chain employs TRBV4-1 and TRBJ2-2; 8 bases fit TRBD1. CDR1 and CDR2 from the germline V gene are MGHRA and YSYEKL. The junction had 11 bases not matched to a gene; V was cut back by 3 bases and J by 8 bases. There are 16 residues in the CDR3. The CDR3 here is CASSQTWTGIGGELFF. The CDR3 DNA follows: TGCGCCAGCAGCCAGACTTGGACAGGGATAGGTGGGGAGCTGTTTTTT.

The chain recombines TRBV4-1 with TRBJ2-7, with no clear D. This CDR3 spans 13 amino acids. The ends were cut back, 0 bases at V and 2 bases at J, with 5 bases in the middle. CDR1 and CDR2 from the germline V gene are MGHRA and YSYEKL. The CDR3 is CASSQDTTYEQYF. In DNA, the CDR3 is TGCGCCAGCAGCCAAGACACTACCTACGAGCAGTACTTC.

The chain has TRBV30 and TRBJ2-1; TRBD2 aligns across 10 bases. The CDR3 is 14 amino acids. Per the germline V gene, CDR1 is GTSNPN and CDR2 is SVGIG (reference sequence). The trim removed 5 bases at V and 0 bases at J, leaving 1 base unmatched. The CDR3 bases are TGTGCCTGGGGGACTAGCGTCTCCTACAATGAGCAGTTCTTC. Translated: CAWGTSVSYNEQFF.

This chain joins TRBV5-4 and TRBJ1-4; D may be TRBD1 (6 bases). Germline CDR1 and CDR2: SGHNT and YYREEE (reference sequence). V shed 1 base and J shed 7 bases, with 11 bases lying between them. The CDR3 loop spans 14 amino acids. The CDR3 spells CASSLPRGGEKLFF. DNA of the CDR3: TGTGCCAGCAGCTTGCCCAGGGGAGGTGAAAAACTGTTTTTT.

This chain uses TRBV19 with TRBJ2-7; no firm D call. Per the germline V gene, CDR1 is LNHDA and CDR2 is SQIVND (reference sequence). This CDR3 contains 14 residues. V was cut by 10 bases and J by 3 bases, with 19 bases left in between. CDR3 in DNA: TGTGCCACCTCCCCCTCGGCAGGAAACTACGAGCAGTACTTC. The encoded protein is CATSPSAGNYEQYF.

This clone was detected once. The DNA for the CDR3 is TGTGCCAGTAGTATAGGTTTGGGGTCAAAGCAGTTCTTC. Amino acids: CASSIGLGSKQFF. V gene TRBV19 combines with J gene TRBJ2-1; D is unclear. CDR1 LNHDA and CDR2 SQIVND come from the germline V gene (reference sequence). The CDR3 has 13 residues. Between the trimmed V and J ends, which lost 1 base and 11 bases, there was a span of 12 bases.

This chain links TRBV11-2 with TRBJ2-7, with TRBD2 matching 11 bases. CDR3 length: 15 amino acids. The V and J ends lost 2 bases and 3 bases, in that order; junction bases with no gene match: 3. The germline CDR1 and CDR2 sequences are SGHAT and FQNNGV. The CDR3, as DNA: TGTGCCAGCAGCTTACAGGGGACTAGCGGCTACGAGCAGTACTTC. This encodes CASSLQGTSGYEQYF.

CDR3 sequence reads: CASSLAGGIDEQFF. CDR3 DNA sequence: TGTGCCAGCAGCCTAGCGGGAGGGATCGATGAGCAGTTCTTC. V and J are TRBV6-5 and TRBJ2-1, with 12 bases that match TRBD2. CDR1 MNHEY and CDR2 SVGAGI come from the germline V gene. V was pared by 6 bases and J by 8 bases, with 5 bases of the junction left unmatched. The CDR3 is 14 amino acids.

CDR3 in amino acids: CASSWIGTRDTDTQYF. DNA for the CDR3: TGCGCCAGCAGCTGGATAGGGACCCGGGACACAGATACGCAGTATTTT. The chain employs TRBV5-1 and TRBJ2-3; D is possibly TRBD1 or TRBD2 (5 bases each). Trimming took 3 bases from V and 2 from J, leaving 16 bases between them. Germline loops: CDR1 SGHRS, CDR2 YFSETQ. This CDR3 spans 16 amino acids.

In the case of this clone: The junction differs from germline at one of its ends, possibly a read error. V is TRBV10-1 and J is TRBJ1-1; D uncertain. The CDR3 loop spans 8 amino acids. Per the germline V gene, CDR1 is WNHNN and CDR2 is SYGVQD (reference sequence). Here the CDR3 reads CARSGCFF. CDR3 DNA: TGCGCCAGGAGTGGGTGCTTCTTT.

The chain joins TRBV9 to TRBJ2-1, with D possibly called TRBD1 or TRBD2 (5 bases each). The germline V gene encodes CDR1 SGDLS and CDR2 YYNGEE. V shed 0 bases and J shed 8 bases, with 18 bases lying between them. This CDR3 spans 16 amino acids. CDR3 sequence: CASSVVGLGELHEQFF. The CDR3 region has the DNA TGTGCCAGCAGCGTAGTGGGGCTAGGGGAGCTCCATGAGCAGTTCTTC. Combining the CDR3 with reference TRBV9 and TRBJ2-1 gives the whole variable domain DSGVTQTPKHLITATGQRVTLRCSPRSGDLSVYWYQQSLDQGLQFLIQYYNGEERAKGNILERFSAQQFPDLHSELNLSSLELGDSALYFCASSVVGLGELHEQFFGPGTRLTVL.

J is TRBJ1-5 and V is TRBV2; 9 nucleotides match TRBD1. The V segment lost 10 bases and the J segment 0 bases; nucleotides outside the gene matches: 4. The germline V gene encodes CDR1 SNHLY and CDR2 FYNNEI. The CDR3 contains 14 residues. DNA of the CDR3: TGTGCCACACAGGGGGCGAGTAGCAATCAGCCCCAGCATTTT. This translates into CATQGASSNQPQHF.

Concerning this clone itself: Other DNA sequences from this sample encode an identical CDR3 as well. This CDR3 is CASSPGQGNYGYTF. The CDR3 region has the DNA TGCGCCAGCAGCCCCGGACAGGGGAACTATGGCTACACCTTC. This chain links TRBV4-1 with TRBJ1-2; TRBD1 agrees at 9 bases. The CDR3 covers 14 residues. The junction had 2 bases not matched to a gene; V was cut back by 4 bases and J by 2 bases. The V gene's germline CDR1 is MGHRA and CDR2 YSYEKL.

This clone was seen once. The J gene is TRBJ2-7, the V gene TRBV4-2, with D unresolved. This CDR3 is built from 14 residues. The V gene lost 0 bases and the J gene lost 0 bases, with 6 bases spanning the gap. Per germline, CDR1 LGHNA and CDR2 YNFKEQ. Here the CDR3 reads CASSQEIASYEQYF. The DNA of the CDR3 is TGTGCCAGCAGCCAAGAAATCGCCTCCTACGAGCAGTACTTC.

The rearrangement joins TRBV29-1 to TRBJ2-5; TRBD2 agrees at 7 bases. Per germline, CDR1 SQVTM and CDR2 ANQGSEA. The CDR3 contains 12 residues. V gave up 6 bases and J gave up 5 bases; unmatched junction bases: 6. The CDR3 region is CSVPQGGETQYF. The CDR3 DNA reads as TGCAGCGTACCGCAGGGAGGGGAGACCCAGTACTTC.

The chain joins TRBV27 to TRBJ2-7; TRBD1 aligns across 7 bases. The CDR3 has 12 residues. V lost 2 bases and J lost 6; bases outside the gene matches: 1. Germline V gene data show CDR1 as MNHEY and CDR2 as SMNVEV (reference sequence). CDR3 nucleotides: TGTGCCAGCAGTTTAGCAGGGGGCGAGCAGTACTTC. Translating gives CASSLAGGEQYF.

The rearrangement joins TRBV10-2 to TRBJ2-2; 9 bases line up with TRBD1. CDR3 length: 16 residues. With V trimmed by 4 bases and J by 2 bases, 5 bases remained unmatched. The germline CDR1 and CDR2 sequences are WSHSY and SAAADI. CDR3 bases: TGCGCCAGCAGTGGCAACAGGGGGCTAAACACCGGGGAGCTGTTTTTT. The encoded protein is CASSGNRGLNTGELFF.

The rearrangement uses TRBV5-4 and TRBJ2-3, with 7 nucleotides matching TRBD1. This CDR3 comprises 14 residues. From germline, CDR1 is SGHNT and CDR2 YYREEE (reference sequence). V lost 2 bases and J lost 5; bases outside the gene matches: 5. CDR3 loop: CASSFRGTEDTQYF. DNA for the CDR3: TGTGCCAGCAGCTTTAGAGGGACAGAAGATACGCAGTATTTT.